This is a list of T cell receptor beta chains from one sample in a study of cytomegalovirus exposure and HLA in healthy donors. Measured with immunoSEQ multiplex PCR; TCRdb has only the in-frame clones, and not every one. This table has some 120,000 clones, roughly 70% appearing once. The sample comprised PBMCs. These receptor sequences come from a woman between 35 and 50 years old in good health and CMV-seropositive. The CDR3 runs from the conserved cysteine through the conserved F or W. D genes are given only for firm matches. Rows may omit the clone size; those that give it use once, few, many or a size class.

abundance	v_gene	d_gene	j_gene	len	CDR3aa	CDR3nt
-	TRBV7-9	TRBD2	TRBJ2-1	14	CASSLSGLVFEQFF	TGTGCCAGCAGCTTATCGGGACTAGTATTTGAGCAGTTCTTC
-	TRBV9	-	TRBJ1-1	12	CASSGGTNEAFF	TGTGCCAGCAGCGGGGGGACAAATGAAGCTTTCTTT
-	TRBV4-2	TRBD1	TRBJ1-6	17	CASSQATGTGENSPLHF	TGTGCCAGCAGCCAGGCGACCGGGACAGGCGAGAATTCACCCCTCCACTTT
-	TRBV5-1	-	TRBJ1-6	17	CASSVTGGVWNNSPLHF	TGCGCCAGCAGCGTGACCGGGGGAGTTTGGAATAATTCACCCCTCCACTTT
once	TRBV9	TRBD2	TRBJ2-3	16	CASSVGGRVSTDTQYF	TGTGCCAGCAGCGTAGGAGGGAGGGTAAGCACAGATACGCAGTATTTT
once	TRBV6-5	-	TRBJ1-2	13	CASSYLGRSGYTF	TGTGCCAGCAGTTATCTGGGGCGCAGTGGCTACACCTTC
few	TRBV7-9	-	TRBJ1-1	13	CASSPYLNTEAFF	TGTGCCAGCAGCCCATACTTGAACACTGAAGCTTTCTTT
-	TRBV19	-	TRBJ2-1	15	CASSITFSSYNEQFF	TGTGCCAGTAGTATTACTTTTAGCTCCTACAATGAGCAGTTCTTC
-	TRBV7-3	-	TRBJ2-5	17	CASSLTGTGILGETQYF	TGTGCCAGCAGCTTAACAGGGACTGGAATACTCGGGGAGACCCAGTACTTC
-	TRBV6-4	TRBD2	TRBJ2-3	16	CASSDGLAGGRDTQYF	TGTGCCAGCAGTGACGGATTAGCGGGGGGGCGAGATACGCAGTATTTT
few	TRBV30	-	TRBJ1-2	15	CAWSVGGPGGYGYTF	TGTGCCTGGAGTGTCGGAGGGCCTGGGGGCTATGGCTACACCTTC
-	TRBV5-1	-	TRBJ2-7	15	CASSWSSSLIYEQYF	TGCGCCAGCAGCTGGTCTAGTTCCTTGATTTACGAGCAGTACTTC
-	TRBV7-2	-	TRBJ1-4	13	CASAGGLNEKLFF	TGTGCCTCCGCGGGAGGATTAAATGAAAAACTGTTTTTT
-	TRBV7-8	-	TRBJ1-3	14	CASRFRGSGNTIYF	TGTGCCAGCAGATTTAGGGGTTCTGGAAACACCATATATTTT
-	TRBV2	-	TRBJ1-6	15	CASSDTALGNSPLHF	TGTGCCAGCAGTGATACAGCTCTTGGGAATTCACCCCTCCACTTT
-	TRBV19	-	TRBJ1-1	13	CASSIRGSTEAFF	TGTGCCAGTAGTATTAGGGGGTCCACTGAAGCTTTCTTT
-	TRBV7-2	-	TRBJ1-5	15	CASSLGSSSNQPQHF	TGTGCCAGCAGCTTAGGTTCCTCGAGCAATCAGCCCCAGCATTTT
-	TRBV7-2	-	TRBJ2-7	13	CASSYQQGYEQYF	TGTGCCAGCAGCTATCAACAGGGTTACGAGCAGTACTTC
-	TRBV28	-	TRBJ2-7	15	CASSTSGSSLYEQYF	TGTGCCAGCAGTACCAGCGGGTCCTCACTCTACGAGCAGTACTTC
-	TRBV5-1	TRBD1	TRBJ2-6	16	CASSWLTGVGANVLTF	TGCGCCAGCAGCTGGCTGACAGGGGTCGGGGCCAACGTCCTGACTTTC
few	TRBV27	TRBD1	TRBJ1-2	15	CASSWSGTGSAGYTF	TGTGCCAGCAGTTGGTCCGGGACAGGGAGCGCTGGCTACACCTTC
-	TRBV14	TRBD2	TRBJ2-1	15	CASSFAGTSGNEQFF	TGTGCCAGCAGCTTCGCCGGGACTAGCGGAAATGAGCAGTTCTTC
-	TRBV7-3	TRBD1	TRBJ1-2	13	CASSSGTGEGYTF	TGTGCCAGCAGCTCCGGGACAGGGGAAGGCTACACCTTC
-	TRBV5-6	TRBD1	TRBJ1-2	13	CASGTGGFYGYTF	TGTGCCAGTGGGACAGGGGGCTTCTATGGCTACACCTTC
-	TRBV7-2	-	TRBJ1-5	15	CASSLQAGGFQPQHF	TGTGCCAGCAGCTTACAGGCGGGCGGGTTTCAGCCCCAGCATTTT
-	TRBV7-2	-	TRBJ1-1	14	CASSLAGGYTEAFF	TGTGCCAGCAGCTTAGCAGGGGGATACACTGAAGCTTTCTTT
-	TRBV7-9	TRBD1	TRBJ1-4	17	CSSSLGFSTGSSEKLFF	TGTTCCAGCAGCTTAGGGTTCTCGACAGGGAGTTCCGAAAAACTGTTTTTT
few	TRBV5-6	-	TRBJ1-1	14	CASSLPDFNGEAFF	TGTGCCAGCAGCTTGCCGGACTTTAATGGTGAAGCTTTCTTT
-	TRBV9	-	TRBJ1-2	16	CASSVGPGALKDGYTF	TGTGCCAGCAGCGTAGGACCAGGGGCCCTCAAGGATGGCTACACCTTC
-	TRBV6-6	-	TRBJ1-6	16	CASSYGEGRSNSPLHF	TGTGCCAGCAGTTACGGTGAAGGGAGGTCTAATTCACCCCTCCACTTT
-	TRBV19	TRBD1	TRBJ2-7	15	CASSPQTGVVNEQYF	TGTGCCAGTAGTCCGCAGACAGGGGTTGTTAACGAGCAGTACTTC
once	TRBV9	TRBD1	TRBJ2-1	17	CASSVATGVFSYNEQFF	TGTGCCAGCAGCGTAGCTACAGGGGTTTTTTCCTACAATGAGCAGTTCTTC
-	TRBV28	-	TRBJ1-5	13	CASSLGSGRPQHF	TGTGCCAGCAGTTTAGGATCGGGAAGGCCCCAGCATTTT
-	TRBV19	TRBD2	TRBJ2-5	14	CASRLVAGQETQYF	TGTGCCAGTAGGCTGGTAGCGGGTCAAGAGACCCAGTACTTC
-	TRBV7-9	-	TRBJ1-3	18	CSSSPKSQGVAAGNTIYF	TGTTCCAGCAGTCCTAAAAGCCAGGGTGTTGCTGCTGGAAACACCATATATTTT
-	TRBV19	-	TRBJ1-2	15	CASSIGLYRVNGYTF	TGTGCCAGTAGTATTGGACTGTACAGGGTAAATGGCTACACCTTC
-	TRBV18	TRBD2	TRBJ2-1	16	CASSPPRAGGQVEQFF	TGTGCCAGCTCACCACCGAGAGCGGGGGGGCAGGTTGAGCAGTTCTTC
-	TRBV19	-	TRBJ1-4	17	CASSIAGHRATNEKLFF	TGTGCCAGTAGTATAGCGGGACACCGAGCAACTAATGAAAAACTGTTTTTT
-	TRBV29-1	TRBD2	TRBJ2-5	14	CSVALAGLQETQYF	TGCAGCGTTGCCCTAGCGGGACTCCAAGAGACCCAGTACTTC
-	TRBV6-6	TRBD1	TRBJ2-3	14	CASTRQGATDTQYF	TGTGCCAGCACTCGACAGGGGGCCACAGATACGCAGTATTTT
-	TRBV5-4	TRBD1	TRBJ1-6	15	CASSLAPGQNSPLHF	TGTGCCAGCAGCTTGGCTCCGGGACAGAATTCACCCCTCCACTTT
-	TRBV5-1	TRBD2	TRBJ2-1	14	CASRAGETYNEQFF	TGCGCCAGTAGGGCGGGAGAGACCTACAATGAGCAGTTCTTC
-	TRBV5-1	TRBD2	TRBJ2-1	15	CASSLLLAGVNEQFF	TGCGCCAGCAGCTTGTTGCTAGCGGGAGTGAATGAGCAGTTCTTC
few	TRBV7-9	TRBD1	TRBJ1-4	15	CASSEGQGGNEKLFF	TGTGCCAGCAGCGAAGGACAGGGGGGTAATGAAAAACTGTTTTTT
-	TRBV29-1	TRBD1	TRBJ1-1	14	CSVKTGGTDTEAFF	TGCAGCGTTAAGACAGGGGGCACGGACACTGAAGCTTTCTTT
-	TRBV27	TRBD2	TRBJ2-3	16	CASSLKRGGSTDTQYF	TGTGCCAGCAGTCTCAAACGGGGGGGTAGCACAGATACGCAGTATTTT
-	TRBV30	-	TRBJ2-2	13	CAWSVQVTGELFF	TGTGCCTGGAGTGTACAAGTCACCGGGGAGCTGTTTTTT
-	TRBV5-1	TRBD1	TRBJ1-1	14	CASSPGQGKTEAFF	TGCGCCAGCAGCCCTGGACAGGGGAAAACTGAAGCTTTCTTT
-	TRBV28	TRBD2	TRBJ2-1	18	CASSPDGLAGAGYNEQFF	TGTGCCAGCAGTCCAGATGGACTAGCGGGCGCTGGGTACAATGAGCAGTTCTTC
few	TRBV2	TRBD1	TRBJ1-4	15	CASSGQQGSNEKLFF	TGTGCCAGCAGTGGCCAACAGGGGTCCAATGAAAAACTGTTTTTT
-	TRBV7-8	TRBD1	TRBJ1-5	19	CASSGETGTGGASNQPQHF	TGTGCCAGCAGCGGGGAAACCGGGACAGGGGGCGCGAGCAATCAGCCCCAGCATTTT
-	TRBV4-1	TRBD2	TRBJ2-7	13	CASSTGGSSEQYF	TGCGCCAGCAGTACGGGGGGTAGTTCCGAGCAGTACTTC
-	TRBV21-1	-	TRBJ1-2	13	CASRTASISGYTF	TGTGCCAGCAGGACAGCCTCGATATCTGGCTACACCTTC